The next 19 T cell receptor beta chains were all read from a single sample in a study of molecular identifiers for immune sequencing clone quantification (dated 2018 in TCRdb). The receptor library was made with PCR. Data came from an Illumina HiSeq 4000. TCRdb passed the public sequencing reads through fastp at Q25 and MiXCR, retaining productive beta sequences. Rows with a matching CDR3 protein are joined into one entry that keeps the most common DNA and genes. This sample is represented by 50,000 to 75,000 distinct CDR3 sequences; under 20% of them were singletons. The ten largest clones add up to 1.4% to 1.5% of the sample. Sequenced sample: naive CD8+ T cells from blood, with Jurkat cell RNA spiked in. Explained via the paper, the cell subset or site label denotes: FACS-sorted CD8+CD4-CCR7+CD45RA+ naive T cells. These receptors originate from a human donor in good health. Some libraries in this study had Jurkat cell RNA spiked in.

Comments on this clonotype: This may be a read error: a much more frequent sequence differs by one nucleotide. Here the CDR3 reads CASRGQGRERYF. The CDR3 DNA sequence: TGCGCCAGCAGGGGACAGGGAAGGGAGCGGTACTTC. The chain has TRBV4-1 and TRBJ2-7, with 9 bases lining up with TRBD1. From germline, CDR1 is MGHRA and CDR2 YSYEKL. This CDR3 comprises 12 residues.

At least ten counts were recorded for this clonotype. The chain combines TRBV20-1 with TRBJ2-7; unclear D gene. The CDR3 length is 14 residues. Germline V lookup: CDR1 DFQATT, CDR2 SNEGSKA (reference sequence). V was shortened by 0 bases and J by 3 bases, with 12 bases between the two germline ends. CDR3 in DNA: TGCAGTGCTAGAGATGTACTATCGGGCTACGAGCAGTACTTC. Its protein is CSARDVLSGYEQYF.

This clonotype turned up a few times. This rearrangement joins TRBV27 to TRBJ2-3, with TRBD2 matching over 11 bases. CDR1 and CDR2 (germline): MNHEY, SMNVEV (reference sequence). CDR3 size: 19 residues. V was pared by 2 bases and J by 4 bases, with 14 bases of the junction left unmatched. The CDR3 region is CASSLGTSGRGWSADTQYF. DNA of the CDR3: TGTGCCAGCAGTTTAGGTACTAGCGGGAGAGGTTGGAGCGCAGATACGCAGTATTTT.

The chain has TRBV25-1 and TRBJ2-7; 9 bases align to TRBD1. This CDR3 contains 18 residues. Germline V CDR1 and CDR2: MGHDK, SYGVNS. Trimming cost V 4 bases and J 2 bases; bases outside gene matches: 15. CDR3: CASSGNSGTGRSPYEQYF. The CDR3 DNA sequence: TGTGCCAGCAGTGGTAACTCCGGGACAGGGAGGTCCCCCTACGAGCAGTACTTC.

This clonotype was seen many times. This chain connects TRBV6-6 to TRBJ1-5; 8 bases agree with TRBD1. This CDR3 region has 15 residues. CDR1 is MNHNY, CDR2 SVGAGI, per germline (reference sequence). The V and J ends lost 6 bases and 1 base, in that order; junction bases with no gene match: 5. CDR3 loop: CASSIRDRSNQPQHF. In nucleotides, the CDR3 is TGTGCCAGCAGCATCCGGGACAGGAGCAATCAGCCCCAGCATTTT.

This clonotype was recorded a few times. The chain couples TRBV24-1 to TRBJ2-1; perhaps TRBD1 as D (6 bases). Deletions cut 1 base from V and 8 bases from J, with 14 bases between. The germline gives CDR1 KGHDR, CDR2 SFDVKD. CDR3 length: 15 residues. In DNA, the CDR3 is TGTGCCACCAGTGATTTAACAGGGAATCTCTATGAGCAGTTCTTC. Translating gives CATSDLTGNLYEQFF.

Worth noting for this clonotype: This likely comes from a read error, as the CDR3 has no conserved phenylalanine or tryptophan at its end. The limits of the CDR3 on the DNA are not certain, so only TCRdb's listed CDR3 is given. The genes are TRBV7-9 and TRBJ1-2. Including both end residues, the CDR3 is 9 amino acids long. Germline CDR1 is SEHNR and CDR2 is FQNEAQ (reference sequence). This CDR3 reads CASSPGHTL.

This clonotype came up many times. The CDR3 DNA reads TGCGCCAGCAGCCAAGAACGTGGACCCAATAATTCACCCCTCCACTTT. It codes for CASSQERGPNNSPLHF. The V and J genes are TRBV4-1 and TRBJ1-6, with no clear D. V dropped 0 bases and J dropped 5 bases, with 11 bases sitting between them. This CDR3 has 16 amino acids. Germline CDR1 MGHRA, CDR2 YSYEKL.

Points on this clonotype: Just one base apart from a much larger clone, this may be a read error. The chain is built from TRBV29-1 and TRBJ2-5, with D perhaps TRBD1 (5 bases). CDR1 is SQVTM, CDR2 ANQGSEA, per germline. Trimming removed 8 bases at V and 13 bases at J, with 20 bases between. The CDR3 length is 11 residues. The CDR3 sequence: CSSLDTTALYF. Written as DNA, the CDR3 is TGCAGCTCTTTGGACACGACGGCCCTGTACTTC. The whole variable domain, remainder taken from reference TRBV29-1 and TRBJ2-5, is SAVISQKPSRDICQRGTSLTIQCQVDSQVTMMFWYRQQPGQSLTLIATANQGSEATYESGFVIDKFPISRPNLTFSTLTVSNMSPEDSSIYLCSSLDTTALYFGPGTRLLVL.

This clonotype was observed many times. The chain couples TRBV6-2 or TRBV6-3 to TRBJ1-1, with D possibly TRBD1 on 5 matching bases. The CDR3 extends over 13 amino acids. Germline CDR1 is MNHEY and CDR2 is SVGEGT. Trimming cost V 2 bases and J 5 bases, with 9 bases left between them. CDR3 residues: CASSYGGITEAFF. The CDR3 DNA sequence: TGTGCCAGCAGTTACGGGGGAATAACTGAAGCTTTCTTT.

This clonotype showed up many times. Mismatch with germline at one junction end may stem from a read error. The gene calls are TRBV3-1 and TRBJ2-3; D is uncertain. The CDR3 length is 14 residues. Germline CDR1 reads LGHDT; CDR2 reads YNNKEL (reference sequence). The CDR3 DNA reads TGTGCCAGCAGTCAAGGCCATAGGACAGATACGCAGTATTTT. It encodes CASSQGHRTDTQYF.

The sample holds many counts of this clonotype. The CDR3 reads CASSGWTGVNQYF. DNA of the CDR3: TGTGCCAGCAGTGGCTGGACAGGGGTCAACCAGTATTTT. The genes are TRBV6-1 and TRBJ2-3, with 9 bases matching TRBD1. V dropped 4 bases and J dropped 12; count of bases not matched to a gene: 8. The CDR3 loop spans 13 amino acids. Germline-derived CDR1 and CDR2 are MNHNS and SASEGT.

The chain uses TRBV19 and TRBJ2-5; D is perhaps TRBD2 (6 bases). V was clipped by 10 bases and J by 3 bases, with 18 bases between them. CDR1 is LNHDA, CDR2 SQIVND, per germline (reference sequence). This CDR3 spans 14 amino acids. DNA of the CDR3: TGTGCCATTAGGGGACTTCTTGAAGAAGAGACCCAGTACTTC. Amino acids: CAIRGLLEEETQYF.

This clonotype was seen at least ten times. The chain couples TRBV4-1 to TRBJ2-5; D remains ambiguous. The CDR3 is made up of 14 amino acids. The germline CDR1 and CDR2 sequences are MGHRA and YSYEKL. V gave up 1 base and J gave up 3 bases, with 9 bases separating them. DNA for the CDR3: TGCGCCAGCAGCCAAGTCTCCGCAAAAGAGACCCAGTACTTC. Translated: CASSQVSAKETQYF.

As concerns this clonotype: Because it lacks the conserved phenylalanine or tryptophan at the end, this CDR3 is likely a read error. V is TRBV19 and J is TRBJ1-5; TRBD1 is a possible D gene (5 bases). The V gene lost 2 bases and the J gene lost 9 bases, with 17 bases spanning the gap. Looked up from germline, CDR1 is LNHDA and CDR2 is SQIVND (reference sequence). The CDR3 spans 15 residues. The chain's CDR3 is CASSIWDEDGRPQHL. The DNA for the CDR3 is TGTGCCAGTAGTATATGGGACGAGGACGGTCGGCCCCAGCATCTT.

Ten or more counts support this clonotype. The chain has TRBV9 and TRBJ1-2; tentative D call: TRBD1 (5 bases). V lost 6 bases and J lost 4, with 16 bases in between. CDR3 size: 14 residues. Germline values: CDR1 SGDLS, CDR2 YYNGEE. The CDR3 loop is CASTTGRSGYGYTF. The DNA of the CDR3 is TGTGCCAGCACCACAGGACGTAGTGGCTATGGCTACACCTTC.

This clonotype was seen more than once but under ten times. V and J are TRBV4-3 and TRBJ2-4, with 10 positions matching TRBD1. The CDR3 loop spans 15 amino acids. With V trimmed by 3 bases and J by 7 bases, 6 bases remained unmatched. CDR1 and CDR2 from the germline V gene are LGHNA and YSLEER. The DNA of the CDR3 is TGCGCCAGCAGCCACGTCGGGACAGGGGATAACATTCAGTACTTC. Amino acid sequence: CASSHVGTGDNIQYF.

This clonotype appeared a single time. One base away lies a much larger clone, so this may be a sequencing read error. The limits of the CDR3 on the DNA are not certain, so only TCRdb's listed CDR3 is given. This chain's CDR3 is CASSIVGTGSNEQSF. The J gene is TRBJ2-1, the V gene TRBV19; the table's D call, TRBD1, has no DNA check behind it. The CDR3 is 15 residues long, counting both termini. Germline assignment: CDR1 LNHDA and CDR2 SQIVND (reference sequence).

This clonotype has more than one count but fewer than ten. This chain links TRBV5-6 with TRBJ2-4; 8 nucleotides match TRBD1. After removal of 4 bases from V and 2 bases from J, the junction contained 11 bases not matched to a gene. This CDR3 has 17 amino acids. Germline assignment: CDR1 SGHDT and CDR2 YYEEEE. In DNA form, the CDR3 reads TGTGCCAGCAGCATACGACAGGGGTGGGCGACCAAAAACATTCAGTACTTC. Encoded protein: CASSIRQGWATKNIQYF.